The 28 T cell receptor beta chains below all came from one sample that was sequenced in a study of blood T cell repertoires in COVID-19. Clones were read by immunoSEQ multiplex PCR, and TCRdb kept only the in-frame ones, dropping some. The data contain more than 250,000 clones, about 86% of them singletons. Sequencing used peripheral blood. The origin of the receptors is a woman in her forties or fifties with acute or convalescent COVID-19.

The chain has TRBV18 and TRBJ1-2; possibly TRBD1 for D (5 bases). V lost 2 bases and J lost 4, with 20 bases in between. The CDR3 runs 17 residues. CDR1 is KGHSH, CDR2 LQKENI, per germline. The CDR3 spells CASSPSVGQRVGYGYTF. The CDR3 region has the DNA TGTGCCAGCTCACCATCCGTCGGACAAAGGGTTGGCTATGGCTACACCTTC.

The chain has TRBV4-1 and TRBJ2-2, with 16 bases identical to TRBD2. From germline, CDR1 is MGHRA and CDR2 YSYEKL. The V and J ends lost 0 bases and 6 bases, in that order; junction bases with no gene match: 7. CDR3 length equals 19 residues. CDR3 nucleotide sequence: TGCGCCAGCAGCCAAGATTGGGCCGGGACTAGCGGGAGGGCCGGGGAGCTGTTTTTT. This codes for CASSQDWAGTSGRAGELFF.

V gene TRBV5-1 combines with J gene TRBJ1-1; TRBD1 matches 12 bases. Germline lookup yields CDR1 SGHRS and CDR2 YFSETQ. J gave up 5 bases and V 4 bases, and 6 bases lay outside the gene matches. The CDR3 is 15 residues long. In DNA form, the CDR3 reads TGCGCCAGCAGCACAGGGACAGGGGGCGGGACTGAAGCTTTCTTT. Translation gives CASSTGTGGGTEAFF. Variable domain in full (rest from reference TRBV5-1 and TRBJ1-1): KAGVTQTPRYLIKTRGQQVTLSCSPISGHRSVSWYQQTPGQGLQFLFEYFSETQRNKGNFPGRFSGRQFSNSRSEMNVSTLELGDSALYLCASSTGTGGGTEAFFGQGTRLTVV.

This chain uses TRBV18 with TRBJ2-1; the match to TRBD1 covers 9 bases. The trim removed 2 bases at V and 7 bases at J, leaving 9 bases unmatched. This CDR3 comprises 16 residues. The germline gives CDR1 KGHSH, CDR2 LQKENI. The chain's CDR3 is CASSPIRTGDGNEQFF. The DNA of the CDR3 is TGTGCCAGCTCACCAATACGGACAGGGGATGGGAATGAGCAGTTCTTC.

The chain links TRBV6-6 to TRBJ1-2, with a weak D call TRBD1 (6 bases). The CDR3 has 13 residues. Germline V gene data show CDR1 as MNHNY and CDR2 as SVGAGI (reference sequence). Trimming took off 5 bases at V and 8 bases at J, with 15 bases between the two ends. This CDR3 reads CASSAPTGGGYTF. CDR3 coding DNA: TGTGCCAGCAGTGCACCTACGGGGGGCGGCTACACCTTC.

The sample holds many counts of this clone. This rearrangement joins TRBV7-7 to TRBJ2-5; 8 positions agree with TRBD1. This CDR3 is built from 18 residues. Losses at the gene ends were 4 bases for V and 1 base for J; bases not matched to a gene: 14. Germline assignment: CDR1 SSHAT and CDR2 FNYEAQ (reference sequence). The CDR3 nucleotides are TGTGCCAGCAGCTCAGGGGGCGGGACAGAAATACTCCAAGAGACCCAGTACTTC. Translating it yields CASSSGGGTEILQETQYF.

The genes are TRBV10-3 and TRBJ2-5; 12 bases map to TRBD2. The CDR3 is made up of 17 amino acids. Germline loops: CDR1 ENHRY, CDR2 SYGVKD. J lost 1 base, V lost 0 bases, and 3 bases had no gene match. The CDR3 DNA is TGTGCCATCAGTGAGTCTTCTAGCGGGAGGGCCCAAGAGACCCAGTACTTC. It is translated as CAISESSSGRAQETQYF.

V is TRBV2 and J is TRBJ1-2; TRBD1 might be the D (5 bases). The CDR3 sequence is 16 residues long. CDR1 is SNHLY and CDR2 is FYNNEI in the germline V gene. V was trimmed by 3 bases and J by 0 bases, leaving 14 bases between them. Here the CDR3 reads CASSDETARSNYGYTF. CDR3 nucleotides: TGTGCCAGCAGTGATGAGACAGCCCGATCTAACTATGGCTACACCTTC. Supplemented by reference TRBV2 and TRBJ1-2, the full variable domain reads EPEVTQTPSHQVTQMGQEVILRCVPISNHLYFYWYRQILGQKVEFLVSFYNNEISEKSEIFDDQFSVERPDGSNFTLKIRSTKLEDSAMYFCASSDETARSNYGYTFGSGTRLTVV.

The chain uses TRBV30 and TRBJ2-3; tentative D call: TRBD2 (6 bases). Germline values: CDR1 GTSNPN, CDR2 SVGIG (reference sequence). Deletions cut 2 bases from V and 6 bases from J, with 15 bases between. The CDR3 runs to 14 residues. In DNA, the CDR3 is TGTGCCTGGAGTTCTATTGGGACTCCTGATACGCAGTATTTT. This sequence encodes CAWSSIGTPDTQYF.

V is TRBV2 and J is TRBJ2-2; D gene uncertain. CDR1 and CDR2 from the germline V gene are SNHLY and FYNNEI. V was pared by 3 bases and J by 0 bases, with 11 bases between. The CDR3 extends over 16 amino acids. The CDR3 reads CASSEGSPSNTGELFF. CDR3 in DNA: TGTGCCAGCAGTGAGGGTAGCCCTTCGAACACCGGGGAGCTGTTTTTT.

The CDR3 DNA reads TGTGCCAGTAGTATACCGGACACCCTCCTTAACTATGGCTACACCTTC. It codes for CASSIPDTLLNYGYTF. J is TRBJ1-2 and V is TRBV19, with TRBD1 as a possible D gene (5 bases). Germline V gene sequence: CDR1 LNHDA, CDR2 SQIVND (reference sequence). CDR3 size: 16 residues. Trimming stripped 2 bases from V and 1 base from J, with 14 bases between.

The CDR3: CASSVGGPVGNTEAFF. The DNA of the CDR3 is TGTGCCAGCAGCGTAGGGGGCCCCGTTGGTAACACTGAAGCTTTCTTT. The V gene is TRBV9, the J gene TRBJ1-1, with D possibly being TRBD1 (5 bases). The CDR3 has 16 residues. CDR1 SGDLS and CDR2 YYNGEE come from the germline V gene. Trimming removed 0 bases at V and 2 bases at J, with 14 bases between. The variable domain in full, with the rest retrieved from reference TRBV9 and TRBJ1-1, is DSGVTQTPKHLITATGQRVTLRCSPRSGDLSVYWYQQSLDQGLQFLIQYYNGEERAKGNILERFSAQQFPDLHSELNLSSLELGDSALYFCASSVGGPVGNTEAFFGQGTRLTVV.

The chain couples TRBV5-1 to TRBJ2-1; 9 positions agree with TRBD2. V dropped 0 bases and J dropped 4; count of bases not matched to a gene: 5. Germline CDR1 is SGHRS and CDR2 is YFSETQ. The CDR3 has 16 amino acids. This CDR3 is CASSLVAGDLYNEQFF. CDR3 coding DNA: TGCGCCAGCAGCTTGGTAGCGGGGGATCTATACAATGAGCAGTTCTTC.

This clone was seen a single time. This rearrangement joins TRBV5-4 to TRBJ2-5; 8 bases are shared with TRBD2. CDR1 is SGHNT and CDR2 is YYREEE in the germline V gene (reference sequence). V lost 3 bases and J lost 1; bases outside the gene matches: 2. This CDR3 is 14 amino acids long. CDR3 protein: CASSSGTSQETQYF. In DNA, the CDR3 is TGTGCCAGCAGCTCCGGGACTAGCCAAGAGACCCAGTACTTC.

This clone has just one count. V gene TRBV2 combines with J gene TRBJ1-4, with TRBD1 matching over 9 bases. CDR3 length: 16 residues. The V gene's germline CDR1 is SNHLY and CDR2 FYNNEI. V shed 5 bases, J shed 0 bases, and the junction held 4 bases outside the gene matches. The CDR3 reads CASSYTGGTTNEKLFF. CDR3 sequence (DNA): TGTGCCAGCAGTTATACAGGGGGCACAACTAATGAAAAACTGTTTTTT.

This rearrangement joins TRBV25-1 to TRBJ2-7, with 9 nucleotides matching TRBD1. V lost 3 bases and J lost 2; bases outside the gene matches: 5. The germline gives CDR1 MGHDK, CDR2 SYGVNS. CDR3 length: 15 amino acids. The CDR3 nucleotides read TGTGCCAGCAGTGATCCGGGACAGGGAACCTACGAGCAGTACTTC. It specifies CASSDPGQGTYEQYF.

The genes are TRBV5-1 and TRBJ2-3, with 7 bases matching TRBD2. The trim removed 4 bases at V and 5 bases at J, leaving 10 bases unmatched. Per germline, CDR1 SGHRS and CDR2 YFSETQ. This CDR3 contains 15 residues. This CDR3 reads CASSGTPGGRDTQYF. The CDR3 DNA reads as TGCGCCAGCAGCGGGACTCCCGGGGGGAGAGATACGCAGTATTTT. The full variable domain, with the rest looked up from reference TRBV5-1 and TRBJ2-3, is KAGVTQTPRYLIKTRGQQVTLSCSPISGHRSVSWYQQTPGQGLQFLFEYFSETQRNKGNFPGRFSGRQFSNSRSEMNVSTLELGDSALYLCASSGTPGGRDTQYFGPGTRLTVL.

This sequence joins TRBV11-3 and TRBJ2-7; TRBD2 matches at 7 bases. This CDR3 has 17 amino acids. CDR1 SGHNT and CDR2 YENEEA come from the germline V gene. With V trimmed by 4 bases and J by 1 base, 13 bases remained unmatched. The CDR3 protein is CASSWAQEAGLSYEQYF. For the CDR3, the DNA is TGTGCCAGCAGCTGGGCCCAAGAAGCGGGACTTTCCTACGAGCAGTACTTC.

The rearrangement uses TRBV19 and TRBJ2-2, with D hard to call. CDR1 is LNHDA, CDR2 SQIVND, per germline (reference sequence). The CDR3 length is 14 residues. Trimming cost V 1 base and J 4 bases, with 7 bases left between them. The DNA of the CDR3 is TGTGCCAGTAGTATAGCAGAAAGCACCGGGGAGCTGTTTTTT. Its translation: CASSIAESTGELFF. Drawing the rest from reference TRBV19 and TRBJ2-2, the complete variable domain is DGGITQSPKYLFRKEGQNVTLSCEQNLNHDAMYWYRQDPGQGLRLIYYSQIVNDFQKGDIAEGYSVSREKKESFPLTVTSAQKNPTAFYLCASSIAESTGELFFGEGSRLTVL.

This chain joins TRBV21-1 and TRBJ1-1. TRBV21-1 is given as a pseudogene. The CDR3 loop spans 22 amino acids. CDR3: CASSKLGWEGKANYIQNTEAFF. Here the CDR3 DNA reads TGTGCCAGCAGCAAATTGGGTTGGGAGGGAAAAGCTAACTATATTCAGAACACTGAAGCTTTCTTT.

The chain links TRBV7-7 to TRBJ2-3; 11 bases are a match to TRBD2. CDR3 length equals 16 residues. V dropped 5 bases and J dropped 2; count of bases not matched to a gene: 6. CDR1 and CDR2 from the germline V gene are SSHAT and FNYEAQ (reference sequence). The CDR3 sequence: CASSPVAGGVTDTQYF. The CDR3, as DNA: TGTGCCAGCAGCCCTGTAGCGGGGGGGGTCACAGATACGCAGTATTTT.

This chain links TRBV18 with TRBJ1-1; 8 bases map to TRBD1. V shed 5 bases, J shed 0 bases, and the junction held 5 bases outside the gene matches. This CDR3 spans 15 amino acids. The germline gives CDR1 KGHSH, CDR2 LQKENI. Here the CDR3 reads CASSKDRDMNTEAFF. CDR3 bases: TGTGCCAGCTCAAAGGACAGGGACATGAACACTGAAGCTTTCTTT. Full variable domain (rest looked up from reference TRBV18 and TRBJ1-1): NAGVMQNPRHLVRRRGQEARLRCSPMKGHSHVYWYRQLPEEGLKFMVYLQKENIIDESGMPKERFSAEFPKEGPSILRIQQVVRGDSAAYFCASSKDRDMNTEAFFGQGTRLTVV.

V is TRBV21-1 and J is TRBJ1-2; the table calls TRBD1, which could not be checked here. TRBV21-1 corresponds to a pseudogene. The CDR3 consists of 15 residues. CDR3 region: CASSKDRTLNYGYTF. Written as DNA, the CDR3 is TGTGCCAGCAGCAAGGACAGAACCCTTAACTATGGCTACACCTTC.

The genes are TRBV4-1 and TRBJ2-1, with D tentatively TRBD1 (7 bases). With 4 bases removed from V and 0 bases from J, the gap between germline ends came to 13 bases. Germline V gives CDR1 MGHRA, CDR2 YSYEKL. This CDR3 is built from 16 residues. Here the CDR3 reads CASSRGGGDSYNEQFF. CDR3 in DNA: TGCGCCAGCAGCCGAGGGGGCGGGGACTCCTACAATGAGCAGTTCTTC.

Concerning this clone itself: Other DNA sequences in this specimen translate into the identical CDR3. The rearrangement uses TRBV3-1 (or the pseudogene TRBV3-2) and TRBJ2-6, with 9 nucleotides matching TRBD2. This CDR3 is built from 16 residues. Trimming at V came to 1 base and at J to 2 bases, leaving 0 bases not matched to a gene. Germline V gene lookup returns CDR1 LGHDT and CDR2 YNNKEL (reference sequence). CDR3 sequence: CASSQGGGAGANVLTF. The DNA for the CDR3 is TGTGCCAGCAGCCAAGGCGGGGGGGCTGGGGCCAACGTCCTGACTTTC.

This chain joins TRBV5-4 and TRBJ2-1; 7 positions match TRBD2. CDR3 length: 12 residues. V lost 4 bases to trimming and J lost 14 bases; unmatched junction nucleotides: 9. Germline V gene lookup returns CDR1 SGHNT and CDR2 YYREEE (reference sequence). CDR3 protein: CASSPERDGEFF. As DNA, the CDR3 is TGTGCCAGCAGCCCAGAGCGGGATGGGGAGTTCTTC.

The chain uses TRBV7-9 and TRBJ2-7; perhaps TRBD2 as D (6 bases). From germline, CDR1 is SEHNR and CDR2 FQNEAQ (reference sequence). V was clipped by 7 bases and J by 4 bases, with 11 bases between them. This CDR3 is built from 12 residues. CDR3 residues: CASTDGGYEQYF. The CDR3 coding sequence is TGTGCCAGCACCGACGGGGGTTACGAGCAGTACTTC.

The chain joins TRBV7-9 to TRBJ1-4, with 10 positions matching TRBD1. CDR1 SEHNR and CDR2 FQNEAQ come from the germline V gene (reference sequence). With V trimmed by 4 bases and J by 6 bases, 2 bases remained unmatched. The CDR3 is made up of 14 amino acids. CDR3: CASSSGTGDEKLFF. In DNA, the CDR3 is TGTGCCAGCAGCTCCGGGACAGGGGATGAAAAACTGTTTTTT.